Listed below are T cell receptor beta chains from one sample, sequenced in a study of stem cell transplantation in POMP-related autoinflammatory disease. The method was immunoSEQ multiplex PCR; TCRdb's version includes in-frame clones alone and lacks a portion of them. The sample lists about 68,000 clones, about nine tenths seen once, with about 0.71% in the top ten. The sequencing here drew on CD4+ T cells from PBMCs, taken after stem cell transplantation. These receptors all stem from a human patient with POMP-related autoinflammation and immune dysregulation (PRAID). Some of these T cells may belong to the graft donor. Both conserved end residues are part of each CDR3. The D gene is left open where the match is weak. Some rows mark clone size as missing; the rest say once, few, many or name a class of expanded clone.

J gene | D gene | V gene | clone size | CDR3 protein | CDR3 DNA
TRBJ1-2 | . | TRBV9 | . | CASSVDAGPNYGYTF | TGTGCCAGCAGCGTAGACGCAGGTCCTAACTATGGCTACACCTTC
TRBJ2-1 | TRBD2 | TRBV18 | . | CASSRLLAGGGTNEQFF | TGTGCCAGCTCACGCCTTCTAGCGGGAGGAGGGACCAATGAGCAGTTCTTC
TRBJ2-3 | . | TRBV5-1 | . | CASSPTPVGVGNTQYF | TGCGCCAGCAGCCCCACGCCAGTGGGGGTCGGAAATACGCAGTATTTT
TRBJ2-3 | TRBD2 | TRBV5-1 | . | CASSWGGDTQYF | TGCGCCAGCTCCTGGGGGGGAGATACGCAGTATTTT
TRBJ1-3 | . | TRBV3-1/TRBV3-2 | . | CASSQGSFAGNTIYF | TGTGCCAGCAGCCAAGGATCGTTCGCTGGAAACACCATATATTTT
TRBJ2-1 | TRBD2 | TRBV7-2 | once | CASSQTSGVNNEQFF | TGTGCCAGCAGCCAAACTAGCGGGGTAAACAATGAGCAGTTCTTC
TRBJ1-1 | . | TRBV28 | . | CASRTGFAEAFF | TGTGCCAGCAGAACAGGGTTCGCTGAAGCTTTCTTT
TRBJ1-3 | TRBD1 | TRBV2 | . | CASSEQGAWNTIYF | TGTGCCAGCAGTGAACAGGGGGCATGGAACACCATATATTTT
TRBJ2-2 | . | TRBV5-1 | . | CASSQTENANTGELFF | TGCGCCAGCAGCCAGACAGAGAACGCGAACACCGGGGAGCTGTTTTTT
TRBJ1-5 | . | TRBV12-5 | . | CASGLVRWAVHNQPQHF | TGTGCTAGTGGTTTGGTAAGGTGGGCAGTTCACAATCAGCCCCAGCATTTT
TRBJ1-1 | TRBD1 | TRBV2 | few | CASRQGKDTEAFF | TGTGCCAGCAGACAGGGGAAGGACACTGAAGCTTTCTTT
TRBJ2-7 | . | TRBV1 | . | CTSSQDSVATYEQYF | TGCACCAGCAGCCAAGATTCGGTAGCCACCTACGAGCAGTACTTC
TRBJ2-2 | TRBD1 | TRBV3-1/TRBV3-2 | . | CASSLPDRVGTGELFF | TGTGCCAGCAGCCTGCCCGACAGGGTAGGGACCGGGGAGCTGTTTTTT
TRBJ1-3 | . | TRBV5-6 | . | CASSWDEGPGNTIYF | TGTGCCAGCAGCTGGGACGAGGGGCCGGGAAACACCATATATTTT
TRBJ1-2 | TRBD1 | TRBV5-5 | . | CASSISGTGLYGYTF | TGTGCCAGCAGCATATCCGGGACAGGCCTCTATGGCTACACCTTC
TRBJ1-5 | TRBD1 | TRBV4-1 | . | CASSQATGVNQPQHF | TGCGCCAGCAGCCAAGCTACAGGGGTGAATCAGCCCCAGCATTTT
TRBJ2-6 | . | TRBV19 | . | CASSIGTGLSGANVLTF | TGTGCCAGTAGTATAGGTACAGGGCTCTCTGGGGCCAACGTCCTGACTTTC
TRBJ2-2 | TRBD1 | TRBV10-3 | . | CAIKTGGGTGELFF | TGTGCCATAAAAACAGGGGGCGGGACCGGGGAGCTGTTTTTT
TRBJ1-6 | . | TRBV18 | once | CASSPLAGRMAYNSPLHF | TGTGCCAGCTCACCACTCGCCGGACGTATGGCCTATAATTCACCCCTCCACTTT
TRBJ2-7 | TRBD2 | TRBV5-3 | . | CARALWVAGFYEQYF | TGTGCCAGAGCCCTCTGGGTAGCGGGATTCTACGAGCAGTACTTC
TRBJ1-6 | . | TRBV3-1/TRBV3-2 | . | CASSQGTGRGVSPLHF | TGTGCCAGCAGCCAAGGAACAGGCCGAGGGGTCTCACCCCTCCACTTT
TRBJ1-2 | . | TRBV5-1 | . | CASSSDSYGYTF | TGCGCCAGCAGCTCGGACAGCTATGGCTACACCTTC
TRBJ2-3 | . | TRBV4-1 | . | CASSQASYGAQGTQYF | TGCGCCAGCAGCCAAGCCTCATACGGGGCGCAGGGTACGCAGTATTTT
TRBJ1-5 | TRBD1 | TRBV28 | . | CASSWAGGAVQPQHF | TGTGCCAGCAGTTGGGCAGGGGGCGCCGTTCAGCCCCAGCATTTT
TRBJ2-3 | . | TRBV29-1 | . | CSVLRVSTDTQYF | TGCAGCGTATTGCGAGTCAGCACAGATACGCAGTATTTT
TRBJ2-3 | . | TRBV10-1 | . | CASSQFVGNTDTQYF | TGCGCCAGCAGTCAGTTCGTTGGGAATACAGATACGCAGTATTTT
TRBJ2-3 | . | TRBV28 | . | CASSLSSVPDTQYF | TGTGCCAGCAGTTTATCTAGCGTGCCAGATACGCAGTATTTT
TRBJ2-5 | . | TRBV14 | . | CASSQDLSTEYQETQYF | TGTGCCAGCAGCCAAGATCTTAGCACAGAGTACCAAGAGACCCAGTACTTC
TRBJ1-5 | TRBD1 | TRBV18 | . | CASSPRGQGGNQPQHF | TGTGCCAGCTCACCACGGGGACAGGGGGGGAATCAGCCCCAGCATTTT
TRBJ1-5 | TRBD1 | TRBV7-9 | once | CASSPSGGGQPQHF | TGTGCCAGCAGTCCTTCAGGGGGCGGGCAGCCCCAGCATTTT
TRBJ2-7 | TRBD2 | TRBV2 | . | CASNFASGYEQYF | TGTGCCAGCAACTTTGCTAGCGGTTACGAGCAGTACTTC
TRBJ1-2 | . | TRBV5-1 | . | CASSYADSLGGYTF | TGCGCCAGCAGCTATGCCGACAGTCTCGGGGGCTACACCTTC
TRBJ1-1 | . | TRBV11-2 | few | CASSLGHDFWGSDTEAFF | TGTGCCAGCAGCTTAGGTCACGACTTTTGGGGGTCGGACACTGAAGCTTTCTTT
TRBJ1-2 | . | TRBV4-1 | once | CASREWPGTTYGYTF | TGCGCCAGCAGGGAGTGGCCAGGGACGACCTATGGCTACACCTTC
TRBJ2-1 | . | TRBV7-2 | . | CASSFGQGGEQFF | TGTGCCAGCAGCTTCGGGCAGGGGGGTGAGCAGTTCTTC
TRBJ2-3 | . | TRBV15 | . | CATMLPGNLADTQYF | TGTGCCACGATGTTACCAGGGAACCTCGCAGATACGCAGTATTTT
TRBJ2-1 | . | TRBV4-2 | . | CASSQDSIAAYYNEQFF | TGTGCCAGCAGCCAAGATTCAATAGCGGCGTATTACAATGAGCAGTTCTTC
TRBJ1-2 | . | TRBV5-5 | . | CASSLGVAGTRRELNYGYTF | TGTGCCAGCAGCCTAGGCGTGGCAGGGACCAGAAGAGAGTTAAACTATGGCTACACCTTC
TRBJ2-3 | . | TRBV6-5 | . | CASSSPRMATDTQYF | TGTGCCAGCAGTTCTCCCCGGATGGCTACAGATACGCAGTATTTT
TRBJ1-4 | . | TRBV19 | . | CASSIDLSTNEKLFF | TGTGCCAGTAGTATAGATCTATCAACTAATGAAAAACTGTTTTTT